This T cell receptor beta chain emerged from a study of early T cells in non-severe SARS-CoV-2 infection. Study in general: Whole-blood bulk RNA, unsorted, was sequenced, and chains were unpaired.

Ten or more counts support this clonotype. TCRdb re-called the 5' RACE reads with MiXCR, one entry per CDR3 protein. The repertoire consists of nearly 60,000 distinct CDR3 sequences, with about 13% occurring once and the leading ten covering approximately 10%. The CDR3 runs to 16 residues. V shed 0 bases, J shed 3 bases, and the junction held 1 base outside the gene matches. Germline V CDR1 and CDR2: SEHNR, FQNEAQ (reference sequence). The chain combines TRBV7-9 with TRBJ2-3; 12 bases match TRBD2. The sequence came from an adult who was a healthcare worker with PCR-confirmed SARS-CoV-2 infection or an uninfected control (not recorded which). The sample consisted of whole blood. In nucleotides, the CDR3 is TGTGCCAGCAGCTTAGCCACTAGCGGGAGGACAGATACGCAGTATTTT. It codes for CASSLATSGRTDTQYF.